Listed below are T cell receptor beta chains from one sample, sequenced in a study of metastatic and nonmetastatic thyroid tumors. TCRdb re-called the PCR reads through MiXCR. The sample consists of some 21,000 clones, 25% to 30% of them appearing once. Sequenced material: tumor tissue. The receptors were gathered from a female donor with papillary thyroid cancer or a benign thyroid nodule (not recorded which). Some clones in this sample may be carry-over from other donors' samples. CDR3s leave out the opening cysteine and the closing phenylalanine or tryptophan. The D gene is left open where the match is weak.

TRBJ2-1,TRBV29-1,TRBD2,SVDSTAGGGEQF
TRBJ1-3,TRBV28,-,ASSFYGSPGNTIY
TRBJ2-1,TRBV5-5,-,ASSGTGSSYNEQF
TRBJ2-7,TRBV27,-,ASSSSYEQY
TRBJ2-5,TRBV28,TRBD2,ASRSGGGQETQH
TRBJ2-7,TRBV6-4,TRBD2,ASREVTTRGRIYEQY
TRBJ2-7,TRBV20-1,TRBD2,SASRTSGSYEQY
TRBJ2-2,TRBV10-3,-,AISDGRGRRSTGELF
TRBJ1-5,TRBV6-2/TRBV6-3,-,ASSYGTNNQPHH
TRBJ2-1,TRBV7-9,TRBD1,ASSFSQGASEQF
TRBJ2-3,TRBV20-1,-,SKSRFSTDTQY
TRBJ2-1,TRBV20-1,-,SAQQLGRHNEQF
TRBJ2-2,TRBV5-1,-,ASSSGARAGELF
TRBJ2-3,TRBV20-1,-,SATLKSKRNTDTQY
TRBJ1-4,TRBV30,-,AWLGGAHGEKLF
TRBJ1-2,TRBV5-1,TRBD1,ASSLGVGDRGPDGYT
TRBJ2-6,TRBV12-3/TRBV12-4,TRBD2,ASSPGGNSGANVLT
TRBJ2-7,TRBV29-1,-,SVVLATYEQY
TRBJ2-3,TRBV7-6,-,ASSERTGDTQY
TRBJ1-1,TRBV19,-,ASMAGAGTEAF
TRBJ1-4,TRBV9,TRBD1,ASSVSTGGNNEKLF
TRBJ2-7,TRBV6-1,TRBD1,ATAYPGQTYEQY
TRBJ1-2,TRBV12-3/TRBV12-4,-,ASSLTGNYGYT
TRBJ2-7,TRBV6-2/TRBV6-3,-,ASSPGTFRDQY
TRBJ1-2,TRBV18,TRBD1,ASSPGQVFYGYT
TRBJ2-7,TRBV24-1,-,ATSDPQGTEQY
TRBJ2-1,TRBV7-2,TRBD2,ASSLGPTSGGYNEQF
TRBJ2-7,TRBV2,TRBD2,ASNPSLTSGRDSYEQY
TRBJ2-2,TRBV9,-,ASSLVGSNTGELF
TRBJ2-3,TRBV7-9,TRBD2,ASSFIERDHTQY
TRBJ1-2,TRBV7-2,TRBD1,ASSSWDRGLDYGYT
TRBJ2-7,TRBV9,TRBD1,ASSVTGQGFYEQY
TRBJ1-2,TRBV7-8,TRBD1,ASSLEKGTGVEGYT